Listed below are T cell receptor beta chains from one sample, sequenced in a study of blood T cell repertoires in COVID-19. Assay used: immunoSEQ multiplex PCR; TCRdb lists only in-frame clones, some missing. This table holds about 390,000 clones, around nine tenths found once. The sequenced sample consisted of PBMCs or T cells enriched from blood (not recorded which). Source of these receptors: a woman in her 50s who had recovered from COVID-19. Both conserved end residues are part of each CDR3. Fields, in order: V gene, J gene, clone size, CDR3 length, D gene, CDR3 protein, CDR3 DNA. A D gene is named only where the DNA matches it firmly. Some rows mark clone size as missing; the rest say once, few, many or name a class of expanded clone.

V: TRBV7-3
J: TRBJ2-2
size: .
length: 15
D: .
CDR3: CASSLFGGSSGELFF
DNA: TGTGCCAGCAGCTTATTCGGGGGTTCTTCCGGGGAGCTGTTTTTT

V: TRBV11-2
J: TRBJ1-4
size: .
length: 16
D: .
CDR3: CASSPGPTETNEKLFF
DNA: TGTGCCAGCAGCCCCGGCCCAACGGAGACTAATGAAAAACTGTTTTTT

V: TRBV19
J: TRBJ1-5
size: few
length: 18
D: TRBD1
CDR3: CASRPGGTAILRNQPQHF
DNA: TGTGCCAGTAGACCTGGGGGGACAGCCATCCTCAGGAATCAGCCCCAGCATTTT

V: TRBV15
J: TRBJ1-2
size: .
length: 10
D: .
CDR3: CATCPGGYTF
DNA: TGTGCCACCTGCCCAGGGGGCTACACCTTC

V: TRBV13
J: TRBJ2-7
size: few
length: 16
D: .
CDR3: CASSLGTMGRPGEQYF
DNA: TGTGCCAGCAGCTTAGGCACCATGGGGCGGCCCGGGGAGCAGTACTTC

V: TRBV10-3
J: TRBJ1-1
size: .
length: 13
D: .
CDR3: CAIRIETDTEAFF
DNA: TGTGCCATCAGGATTGAAACGGACACTGAAGCTTTCTTT

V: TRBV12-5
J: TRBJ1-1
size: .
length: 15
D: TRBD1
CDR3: CASGFQGATDTEAFF
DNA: TGTGCTAGTGGTTTCCAGGGGGCCACGGACACTGAAGCTTTCTTT

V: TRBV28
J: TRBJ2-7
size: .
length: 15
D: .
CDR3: CASSLPSSGTYEQYF
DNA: TGTGCCAGCAGTTTACCTTCTTCCGGGACCTACGAGCAGTACTTC

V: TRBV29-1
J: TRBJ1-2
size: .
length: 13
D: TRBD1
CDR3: CSVTGEANYGYTF
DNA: TGCAGCGTGACAGGGGAGGCTAACTATGGCTACACCTTC

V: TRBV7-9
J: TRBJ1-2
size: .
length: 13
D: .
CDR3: CASSYPGDAGYTF
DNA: TGTGCCAGCAGCTACCCAGGGGATGCTGGCTACACCTTC

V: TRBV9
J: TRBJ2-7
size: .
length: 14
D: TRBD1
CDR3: CASSVAAGGYEQYF
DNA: TGTGCCAGCAGCGTAGCAGCAGGGGGCTACGAGCAGTACTTC

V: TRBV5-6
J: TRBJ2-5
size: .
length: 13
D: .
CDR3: CASSLDRGETQYF
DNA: TGTGCCAGCAGCTTGGATAGGGGGGAGACCCAGTACTTC

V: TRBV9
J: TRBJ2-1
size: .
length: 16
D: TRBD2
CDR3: CASSSHPSGGANEQFF
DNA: TGTGCCAGCAGCTCCCATCCTAGCGGGGGGGCCAATGAGCAGTTCTTC

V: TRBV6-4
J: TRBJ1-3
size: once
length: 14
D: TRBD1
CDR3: CAVPLRGPGNTIYF
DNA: TGTGCCGTACCGTTGAGGGGGCCTGGAAACACCATATATTTT

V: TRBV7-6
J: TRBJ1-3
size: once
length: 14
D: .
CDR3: CASSLTTSGNTIYF
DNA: TGTGCCAGCAGCTTAACTACCTCTGGAAACACCATATATTTT

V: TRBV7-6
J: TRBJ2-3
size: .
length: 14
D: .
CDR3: CASSLGGGPDTQYF
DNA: TGTGCCAGCAGCTTGGGCGGGGGCCCAGATACGCAGTATTTT

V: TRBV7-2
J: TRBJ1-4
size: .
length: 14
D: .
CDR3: CASSLEGSDEKLFF
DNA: TGTGCCAGCAGCTTAGAGGGGTCTGATGAAAAACTGTTTTTT

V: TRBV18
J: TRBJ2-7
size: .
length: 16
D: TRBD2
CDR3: CASSPPGTSGGYEQYF
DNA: TGTGCCAGCTCACCCCCGGGGACTAGCGGGGGATACGAGCAGTACTTC

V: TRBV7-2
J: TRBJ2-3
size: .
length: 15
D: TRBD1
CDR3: CASTVQGASTDTQYF
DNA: TGTGCCAGCACCGTACAGGGGGCCTCCACAGATACGCAGTATTTT

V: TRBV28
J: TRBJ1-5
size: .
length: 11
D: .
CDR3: CASSRGPPQHF
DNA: TGTGCCAGCAGCCGTGGGCCGCCCCAGCATTTT

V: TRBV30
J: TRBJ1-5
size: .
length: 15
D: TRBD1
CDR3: CAWSKGQGRNQPQHF
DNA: TGTGCCTGGAGCAAGGGACAGGGAAGGAATCAGCCCCAGCATTTT

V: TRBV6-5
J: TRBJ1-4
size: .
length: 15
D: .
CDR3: CASRPWQATNEKLFF
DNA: TGTGCCAGCCGTCCGTGGCAGGCAACTAATGAAAAACTGTTTTTT

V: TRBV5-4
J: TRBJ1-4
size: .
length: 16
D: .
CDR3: CASSLFGLSTNEKLFF
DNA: TGTGCCAGCAGCTTGTTTGGGCTATCAACTAATGAAAAACTGTTTTTT

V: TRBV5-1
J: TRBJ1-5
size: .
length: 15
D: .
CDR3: CASSPSDSLNQPQHF
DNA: TGCGCCAGCAGCCCTTCGGACAGCTTAAATCAGCCCCAGCATTTT

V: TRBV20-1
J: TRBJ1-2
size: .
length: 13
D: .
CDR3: CSASSNSERGYTF
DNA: TGCAGTGCTAGTTCTAACTCTGAGAGGGGCTACACCTTC

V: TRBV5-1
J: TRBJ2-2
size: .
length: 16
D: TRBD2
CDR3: CASSPPGRANTGELFF
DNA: TGCGCCAGCAGCCCGCCGGGGAGGGCCAACACCGGGGAGCTGTTTTTT

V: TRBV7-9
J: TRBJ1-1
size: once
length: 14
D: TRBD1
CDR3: CASSNVGQGTEAFF
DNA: TGTGCCAGCAGCAACGTAGGACAGGGCACTGAAGCTTTCTTT

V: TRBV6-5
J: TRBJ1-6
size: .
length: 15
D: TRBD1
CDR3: CASISRGPRNSPLHF
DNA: TGTGCCAGCATATCCAGGGGGCCTAGGAATTCACCCCTCCACTTT

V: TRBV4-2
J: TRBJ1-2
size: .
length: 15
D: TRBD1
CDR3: CASSQGTGAFYGYTF
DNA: TGTGCCAGCAGCCAAGGGACAGGGGCCTTCTATGGCTACACCTTC

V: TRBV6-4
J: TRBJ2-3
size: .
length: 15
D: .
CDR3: CASRRDPISTDTQYF
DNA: TGTGCCAGCAGACGAGATCCTATTAGCACAGATACGCAGTATTTT

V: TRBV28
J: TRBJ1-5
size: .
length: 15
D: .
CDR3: CASSPRGPLRQPQHF
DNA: TGTGCCAGCAGTCCCCGCGGCCCTCTAAGGCAGCCCCAGCATTTT

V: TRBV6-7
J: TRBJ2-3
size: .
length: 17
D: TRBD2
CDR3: CASSYSRREGGTDTQYF
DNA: TGTGCCAGCAGTTACTCGAGGCGGGAGGGGGGCACAGATACGCAGTATTTT

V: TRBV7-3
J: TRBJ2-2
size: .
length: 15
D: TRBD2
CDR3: CASSRGTTNTGELFF
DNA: TGTGCCAGCAGCCGAGGGACTACAAACACCGGGGAGCTGTTTTTT

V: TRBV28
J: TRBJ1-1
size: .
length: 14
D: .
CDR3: CASTSGTSNFEAFF
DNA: TGTGCCAGCACTTCCGGGACAAGTAATTTTGAAGCTTTCTTT

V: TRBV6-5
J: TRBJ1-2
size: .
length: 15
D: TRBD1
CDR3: CASNTQSGQAHGYTF
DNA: TGTGCCAGCAACACTCAGTCGGGACAGGCCCATGGCTACACCTTC

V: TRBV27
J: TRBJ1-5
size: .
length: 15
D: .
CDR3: CASSLSFIANQPQHF
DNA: TGTGCCAGCAGTTTATCGTTTATAGCGAATCAGCCCCAGCATTTT

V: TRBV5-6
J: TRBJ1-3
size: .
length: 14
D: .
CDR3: CASSLGFGANTIYF
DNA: TGTGCCAGCAGCTTGGGGTTTGGGGCAAACACCATATATTTT

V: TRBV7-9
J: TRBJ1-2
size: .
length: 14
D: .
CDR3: CASSPADSADGYTF
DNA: TGTGCCAGCAGCCCGGCGGACAGCGCGGATGGCTACACCTTC

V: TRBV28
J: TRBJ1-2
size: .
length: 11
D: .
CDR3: CASGGTYGYTF
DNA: TGTGCCAGCGGGGGGACCTATGGCTACACCTTC

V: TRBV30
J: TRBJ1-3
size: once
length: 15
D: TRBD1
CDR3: CAWGAQTGAGNTIYF
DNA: TGTGCCTGGGGCGCACAAACAGGGGCTGGAAACACCATATATTTT

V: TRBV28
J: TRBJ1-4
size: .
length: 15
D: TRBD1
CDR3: CASSIGGTGGEKLFF
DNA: TGTGCCAGCAGCATAGGGGGGACAGGGGGTGAAAAACTGTTTTTT

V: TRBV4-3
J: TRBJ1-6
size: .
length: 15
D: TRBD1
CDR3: CASSPFKTGDSPLHF
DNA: TGCGCCAGCAGCCCCTTTAAGACAGGGGACTCACCCCTCCACTTT

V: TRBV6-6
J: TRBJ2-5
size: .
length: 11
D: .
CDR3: CASRSGETQYF
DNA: TGTGCCAGCAGGTCCGGAGAGACCCAGTACTTC

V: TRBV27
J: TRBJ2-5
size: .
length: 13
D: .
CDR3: CASSLRYQETQYF
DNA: TGTGCCAGCAGTCTCCGGTACCAAGAGACCCAGTACTTC

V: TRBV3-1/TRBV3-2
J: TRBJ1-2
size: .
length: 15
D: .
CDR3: CASSQGFRTAYGYTF
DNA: TGTGCCAGCAGCCAAGGGTTCCGGACAGCGTATGGCTACACCTTC

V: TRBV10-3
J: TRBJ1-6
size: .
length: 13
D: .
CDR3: CAISPQGNSPLHF
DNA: TGTGCCATCAGCCCGCAGGGAAATTCACCCCTCCACTTT